This is a list of T cell receptor beta chains from one sample in a study of blood T cell repertoires in COVID-19. Assay: immunoSEQ multiplex PCR; the TCRdb copy retains only in-frame clones and omits some. Of 200,000 or so clones in the sample, roughly 80% were seen once. The sample consisted of peripheral blood. These TCRs come from a woman over 75 with acute or convalescent COVID-19. CDR3s include the opening cysteine and the closing phenylalanine or tryptophan. D genes are given only for firm matches.

CASSESRNYGYTF,TRBV25-1,.,TRBJ1-2
CSVEEAGESSEQFF,TRBV29-1,TRBD2,TRBJ2-1
CPYTDGGPGGYTF,TRBV30,.,TRBJ1-2
CASRRTGTYEQYF,TRBV2,TRBD1,TRBJ2-7
CAITPGREDDEQFF,TRBV10-3,TRBD2,TRBJ2-1
CASSLDRENIQYF,TRBV6-2/TRBV6-3,TRBD1,TRBJ2-4
CASSLEEVRHSEAFF,TRBV7-2,.,TRBJ1-1
CASSRGTEDNYGYTF,TRBV14,TRBD1,TRBJ1-2
CASSSTPGDNTGELFF,TRBV5-1,.,TRBJ2-2
CASSLVWERGITDTQYF,TRBV7-2,TRBD2,TRBJ2-3
CASSLGAQDTGELFF,TRBV5-8,.,TRBJ2-2
CATSRGLLAGQYF,TRBV15,.,TRBJ2-7
CASSYSETDQPQHF,TRBV6-5,.,TRBJ1-5
CASSYLDEQFF,TRBV6-2/TRBV6-3,.,TRBJ2-1
CASSSLGTQIDEQFF,TRBV6-2/TRBV6-3,.,TRBJ2-1
CASSTGHGAYEQYF,TRBV6-5,.,TRBJ2-7
CASTLVYGTDTQYF,TRBV19,.,TRBJ2-3
CAISEPYRGKEETQYF,TRBV10-3,TRBD1,TRBJ2-5
CASRTITEAFF,TRBV12-3/TRBV12-4,.,TRBJ1-1
CSASTGTKNIQYF,TRBV20-1,.,TRBJ2-4
CASSSLLGQSYGYTF,TRBV19,.,TRBJ1-2
CASSWAGTSGRDEQFF,TRBV11-1,TRBD2,TRBJ2-1
CASSQATYGAFF,TRBV3-1/TRBV3-2,.,TRBJ1-1
CASSSGTDNSPLHF,TRBV18,TRBD1,TRBJ1-6
CASTSGGRNNEQFF,TRBV19,.,TRBJ2-1
CASSGRDRGLEQYF,TRBV19,TRBD1,TRBJ2-7
CASSPPRHEQYF,TRBV4-1,.,TRBJ2-7
CASSQGGTGHLSTQYF,TRBV3-1/TRBV3-2,TRBD1,TRBJ2-3
CASSPTGQSDYGYTF,TRBV4-3,TRBD1,TRBJ1-2
CASSATGGFNGYTF,TRBV9,TRBD1,TRBJ1-2
CASSETAGGNEKLFF,TRBV25-1,.,TRBJ1-4
CASSGISTGELFF,TRBV19,.,TRBJ2-2
CASSLVVGGGASTDTQYF,TRBV5-1,TRBD2,TRBJ2-3
CASSIAGTEYNEQFF,TRBV7-9,TRBD1,TRBJ2-1
CASSDEDRGTETQYF,TRBV2,TRBD1,TRBJ2-5
CASSLDRPSPTEAFF,TRBV19,.,TRBJ1-1
CASSSPGISETQYF,TRBV5-5,.,TRBJ2-5
CAWTQDREAFF,TRBV30,TRBD1,TRBJ1-1
CASSQDMDRYNEQFF,TRBV3-1/TRBV3-2,TRBD1,TRBJ2-1
CASTGGEYNSPLHF,TRBV2,.,TRBJ1-6
CASSVGVSGRETQYF,TRBV19,.,TRBJ2-5
CASRQGNFYEQYF,TRBV6-6,.,TRBJ2-7
CATSGRQGNYNEQFF,TRBV24-1,TRBD1,TRBJ2-1
CAWSGGSTDTQYF,TRBV30,.,TRBJ2-3
CASGLLHDGSYEQYF,TRBV12-5,.,TRBJ2-7
CASIVYNPNTEAFF,TRBV28,.,TRBJ1-1
CAIAAGQTNEKLFF,TRBV10-3,.,TRBJ1-4